A selection of T cell receptor beta chains follows, all from one sample in a study of cytomegalovirus exposure and HLA in healthy donors. This table comes from immunoSEQ multiplex PCR, and its TCRdb copy is limited to in-frame clones, with some not included. Of about 58,000 clones listed, under 95% were seen once; the top ten hold 1% to 1.2%. The specimen sequenced was PBMCs. The receptors originated from a man younger than 30 in good health and CMV-seronegative. Each CDR3 is given with its conserved first and last residue. The order of the fields is V gene, D gene, J gene, clone size, CDR3 length, CDR3 protein, CDR3 DNA. D genes are given only for firm matches. The size of a clone is reported for some rows only, either as once, few or many, or as a class for expanded clones.

TRBV5-1	-	TRBJ1-4	-	14	CASSLFQGSEKLFF	TGCGCCAGCAGCTTGTTTCAGGGGTCAGAAAAACTGTTTTTT
TRBV29-1	-	TRBJ2-4	-	12	CSVRTVGNIQYF	TGCAGCGTCCGGACAGTTGGAAACATTCAGTACTTC
TRBV18	TRBD1	TRBJ2-7	-	15	CASSPSEGQDYEQYF	TGTGCCAGCTCACCATCGGAGGGACAGGACTACGAGCAGTACTTC
TRBV10-3	-	TRBJ2-1	-	15	CAISEASTPNREQFF	TGTGCCATCAGTGAGGCCTCGACCCCCAACAGGGAGCAGTTCTTC
TRBV7-3	TRBD2	TRBJ2-2	once	18	CASSSGLAGGPGTGELFF	TGTGCCAGCAGCTCGGGACTAGCGGGAGGGCCTGGCACCGGGGAGCTGTTTTTT
TRBV28	-	TRBJ1-2	-	15	CASSPLGGGDYGYTF	TGTGCCAGCAGCCCCCTTGGGGGGGGAGACTATGGCTACACCTTC
TRBV30	TRBD1	TRBJ1-2	-	12	CAWVGGQVGYTF	TGTGCCTGGGTCGGCGGACAGGTTGGCTACACCTTC
TRBV9	-	TRBJ1-2	-	17	CASSLGDKGASLYGYTF	TGTGCCAGCAGTCTAGGGGACAAGGGCGCGTCTTTGTATGGCTACACCTTC
TRBV7-6	TRBD2	TRBJ2-2	-	16	CASSSLAATNTGELFF	TGTGCCAGCAGCTCGCTAGCGGCTACGAACACCGGGGAGCTGTTTTTT
TRBV27	TRBD1	TRBJ1-4	-	17	CASSLSSPTGWGEKLFF	TGTGCCAGCAGTTTATCGTCCCCGACAGGGTGGGGTGAAAAACTGTTTTTT
TRBV5-4	TRBD1	TRBJ2-7	-	20	CASSLASGTGASRPTSEQYF	TGTGCCAGCAGCTTGGCCTCCGGGACAGGGGCTTCCCGTCCAACGAGCGAGCAGTACTTC
TRBV7-7	TRBD1	TRBJ2-5	-	15	CASSQTGGVGETQYF	TGTGCTAGCAGCCAGACAGGGGGCGTAGGAGAGACCCAGTACTTC
TRBV30	-	TRBJ2-7	-	11	CAWSALYEQYF	TGTGCCTGGAGTGCCCTCTACGAGCAGTACTTC
TRBV4-2	TRBD1	TRBJ1-1	once	16	CASSQRDRGQNTEAFF	TGTGCCAGCAGCCAACGGGACAGGGGCCAGAACACTGAAGCTTTCTTT
TRBV29-1	-	TRBJ2-3	once	13	CSASWAFTDTQYF	TGCAGCGCGAGTTGGGCCTTCACAGATACGCAGTATTTT
TRBV9	-	TRBJ2-1	-	14	CASSVEGSYNEQFF	TGTGCCAGCAGCGTGGAGGGCTCCTACAATGAGCAGTTCTTC
TRBV30	TRBD1	TRBJ2-3	-	14	CAWGQGHTTDTQYF	TGTGCCTGGGGACAGGGCCACACCACAGATACGCAGTATTTT
TRBV7-3	-	TRBJ2-1	-	13	CASSLTSVYEQFF	TGTGCCAGCAGCTTAACTAGCGTATATGAGCAGTTCTTC
TRBV15	-	TRBJ2-7	-	13	CATSRGRGWEQYF	TGTGCCACCAGCAGAGGGAGGGGATGGGAGCAGTACTTC
TRBV7-9	TRBD1	TRBJ1-2	-	12	CASLRQGNGYTF	TGTGCCAGCCTACGACAGGGTAACGGCTACACCTTC
TRBV5-1	TRBD2	TRBJ2-1	once	15	CASSLDTGGSNEQFF	TGCGCCAGCAGCTTGGACACCGGGGGGTCCAATGAGCAGTTCTTC
TRBV2	TRBD1	TRBJ2-7	-	14	CASSKQGATYEQYF	TGTGCCAGCAGTAAACAGGGGGCTACCTACGAGCAGTACTTC
TRBV10-3	TRBD2	TRBJ2-7	-	15	CAITSTSGSEYEQYF	TGTGCCATCACCTCCACTAGCGGGAGTGAATACGAGCAGTACTTC
TRBV28	-	TRBJ1-2	-	14	CASSLPTGNYGYTF	TGTGCCAGCAGTTTACCGACAGGAAACTATGGCTACACCTTC
TRBV13	-	TRBJ1-4	-	16	CASSSGDSATNEKLFF	TGTGCCAGCAGCTCAGGCGACTCAGCAACTAATGAAAAACTGTTTTTT
TRBV7-9	TRBD2	TRBJ2-1	-	17	CASSPLTSGYSYNEQFF	TGTGCCAGCAGCCCACTGACTAGCGGCTACTCCTACAATGAGCAGTTCTTC
TRBV2	TRBD1	TRBJ2-1	-	11	CASSGTGPTFF	TGTGCCAGCAGTGGGACAGGGCCGACCTTCTTC
TRBV5-1	-	TRBJ1-1	once	14	CASSPEEGTNEAFF	TGCGCCAGCAGCCCCGAGGAGGGTACGAATGAAGCTTTCTTT
TRBV2	-	TRBJ1-1	-	15	CASRSGGVSNTEAFF	TGTGCCAGCAGGTCGGGGGGCGTCTCGAACACTGAAGCTTTCTTT
TRBV5-4	-	TRBJ2-5	-	15	CASSTVGTLSETQYF	TGTGCCAGCAGCACCGTCGGGACTCTTTCTGAGACCCAGTACTTC
TRBV19	-	TRBJ2-1	-	18	CASSTKPISSVLNNEQFF	TGTGCCAGTAGCACAAAACCTATCTCTAGCGTACTAAACAATGAGCAGTTCTTC
TRBV5-4	TRBD1	TRBJ1-2	-	17	CASSLGLGQGPSYGYTF	TGTGCCAGCAGCTTGGGTTTGGGACAGGGGCCCTCCTATGGCTACACCTTC
TRBV9	TRBD2	TRBJ2-3	-	16	CASSAGLAASTDTQYF	TGTGCCAGCAGCGCCGGACTAGCGGCTAGCACAGATACGCAGTATTTT
TRBV4-1	-	TRBJ2-5	once	17	CASSQEVPWTGGETQYF	TGCGCCAGCAGCCAAGAGGTACCCTGGACAGGAGGGGAGACCCAGTACTTC
TRBV7-6	TRBD2	TRBJ2-2	-	17	CASSLNSGRVPGGELFF	TGTGCCAGCAGCTTGAATAGCGGGAGGGTCCCTGGAGGGGAGCTGTTTTTT
TRBV7-9	-	TRBJ2-7	-	11	CASGGTYEQYF	TGTGCCAGCGGAGGGACCTACGAGCAGTACTTC
TRBV4-3	-	TRBJ2-1	few	15	CASSQDEDSYNEQFF	TGCGCCAGCAGCCAGGATGAGGACAGTTACAATGAGCAGTTCTTC
TRBV27	TRBD2	TRBJ2-1	-	16	CASFRTSGSLNTEQFF	TGTGCCAGCTTCAGGACTAGCGGGAGTTTAAATACTGAGCAGTTCTTC
TRBV28	TRBD2	TRBJ2-5	-	14	CASSAQGLAGSQYF	TGTGCCAGCAGTGCCCAAGGACTAGCGGGATCCCAGTACTTC
TRBV5-1	-	TRBJ2-1	-	19	CASSLAILKGTPEWNEQFF	TGCGCCAGCAGCTTGGCCATTTTAAAAGGGACTCCCGAATGGAATGAGCAGTTCTTC
TRBV28	-	TRBJ2-2	-	15	CASSLTLVTTGELFF	TGTGCCAGCAGTTTAACACTAGTAACCACCGGGGAGCTGTTTTTT
TRBV5-5	-	TRBJ2-5	once	12	CASSPRERTQYF	TGTGCCAGCAGCCCCCGAGAGCGGACCCAGTACTTC
TRBV19	TRBD2	TRBJ2-1	-	16	CASSIERGSGNGEQFF	TGTGCCAGTAGTATAGAGCGGGGTAGCGGGAACGGTGAGCAGTTCTTC
TRBV2	TRBD1	TRBJ2-1	once	15	CASRPGQGASNEQFF	TGTGCCAGCAGACCGGGACAGGGGGCATCCAATGAGCAGTTCTTC
TRBV4-1	-	TRBJ1-2	-	12	CASSQSDYGYTF	TGCGCCAGCAGCCAGAGTGACTATGGCTACACCTTC
TRBV27	TRBD2	TRBJ2-3	-	17	CASSLGFPGGPEDTQYF	TGTGCCAGCAGTTTAGGGTTTCCGGGAGGGCCGGAAGATACGCAGTATTTT
TRBV4-2	-	TRBJ1-2	-	15	CASSQETQTHYGYTF	TGTGCCAGCAGCCAAGAAACTCAAACTCACTATGGCTACACCTTC
TRBV10-3	TRBD1	TRBJ2-5	once	13	CATDRAPTETQYF	TGTGCCACGGACAGGGCCCCAACCGAGACCCAGTACTTC
TRBV6-1	-	TRBJ1-1	-	15	CASRTTGGLGTEAFF	TGTGCCAGCCGGACGACGGGGGGCTTGGGCACTGAAGCTTTCTTT
TRBV25-1	-	TRBJ2-5	-	15	CASSKGGREWETQYF	TGTGCCAGCAGTAAAGGGGGAAGGGAATGGGAGACCCAGTACTTC
TRBV7-6	TRBD1	TRBJ1-2	-	15	CASSLAATGGGGYTF	TGTGCCAGCAGCTTAGCGGCCACAGGGGGGGGCGGCTACACCTTC
TRBV29-1	TRBD2	TRBJ2-3	-	15	CSVVGLAELVPTQYF	TGCAGCGTTGTTGGGCTAGCGGAGCTTGTCCCCACGCAGTATTTT
TRBV28	-	TRBJ2-1	-	14	CASRSRGSYNEQFF	TGTGCCAGCAGGTCCCGGGGGTCCTACAATGAGCAGTTCTTC
TRBV9	TRBD2	TRBJ2-1	-	15	CASSVGTSGNYEQFF	TGTGCCAGCAGCGTCGGGACTAGCGGGAATTATGAGCAGTTCTTC
TRBV27	TRBD2	TRBJ2-2	-	17	CASSTASGGFGAGELFF	TGTGCCAGCAGTACAGCTAGCGGGGGTTTTGGTGCCGGGGAGCTGTTTTTT